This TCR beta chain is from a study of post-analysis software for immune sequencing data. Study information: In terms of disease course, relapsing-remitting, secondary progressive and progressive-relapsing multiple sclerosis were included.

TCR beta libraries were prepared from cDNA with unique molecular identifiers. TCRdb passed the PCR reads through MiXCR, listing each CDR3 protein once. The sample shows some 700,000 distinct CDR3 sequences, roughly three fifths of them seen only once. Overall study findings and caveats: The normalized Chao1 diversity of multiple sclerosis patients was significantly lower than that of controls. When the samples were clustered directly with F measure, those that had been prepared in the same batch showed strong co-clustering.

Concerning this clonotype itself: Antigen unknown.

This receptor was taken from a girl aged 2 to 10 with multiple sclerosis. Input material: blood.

The CDR3 DNA is TGCAGTGCTTTATCACCGAACACTGAAGCTTTCTTT. The encoded protein is CSALSPNTEAFF. The chain has TRBV20-1 and TRBJ1-1; no firm D call. CDR3 length: 12 amino acids. Germline V lookup: CDR1 DFQATT, CDR2 SNEGSKA (reference sequence). The V and J ends lost 5 bases and 1 base respectively, with 8 bases between them.